What follows are 25 T cell receptor beta chains derived from one specimen sequenced in a study of T cell changes during pregnancy in multiple sclerosis. Profiling relied on immunoSEQ multiplex PCR, and the TCRdb table lists in-frame clones only, not all of them. The top ten clones hold 1.6% of a sample with about 67,000 clones, around 90% of them seen once. The sample consisted of peripheral blood, taken in the first trimester of pregnancy. The receptors derive from a female donor in good health, enrolled as a control in a pregnancy study.

V and J are TRBV18 and TRBJ1-1; D remains unclear. V was cut by 2 bases and J by 4 bases, with 14 bases left in between. The CDR3 totals 15 residues. Germline V gene sequence: CDR1 KGHSH, CDR2 LQKENI. In DNA, the CDR3 is TGTGCCAGCTCACCAAACCCCAACGAGATCACTGAAGCTTTCTTT. This sequence encodes CASSPNPNEITEAFF.

The DNA for the CDR3 is TGTGCCAGCAGTGTCATTAAAGGACTAGCGGGAGGGCCCTCGACAGATACGCAGTATTTT. As protein: CASSVIKGLAGGPSTDTQYF. V gene TRBV2 combines with J gene TRBJ2-3; 15 positions agree with TRBD2. J was trimmed by 3 bases and V by 4 bases; bases with no gene match: 14. CDR1 SNHLY and CDR2 FYNNEI come from the germline V gene. This CDR3 spans 20 amino acids.

This rearrangement joins TRBV27 to TRBJ2-7; 11 positions agree with TRBD2. This CDR3 contains 15 residues. Germline V CDR1 and CDR2: MNHEY, SMNVEV (reference sequence). V trimming: 4 bases; J trimming: 1 base; junction bases outside the gene matches: 3. CDR3 nucleotides: TGTGCCAGCAGTTCCGGGACTAGCGGTTCCTACGAGCAGTACTTC. Translated, it gives CASSSGTSGSYEQYF.

This chain uses TRBV6-5 with TRBJ2-5; D is ambiguous. CDR1 and CDR2 from the germline V gene are MNHEY and SVGAGI. The CDR3 is 14 amino acids. Trimming removed 2 bases at V and 2 bases at J, with 9 bases between. The CDR3 protein is CASSYGHYQETQYF. As DNA, the CDR3 is TGTGCCAGCAGTTACGGGCATTATCAAGAGACCCAGTACTTC.

The chain is built from TRBV15 and TRBJ2-5, with D uncertain. This CDR3 comprises 13 residues. Germline values: CDR1 LNHNV, CDR2 YYDKDF (reference sequence). The V end lost 4 bases, the J end lost 2 bases, and 8 bases lay between the germline ends. The CDR3 is CATSTRIQETQYF. The CDR3 DNA reads TGTGCCACCAGCACGCGTATTCAAGAGACCCAGTACTTC.

The chain uses TRBV4-1 and TRBJ1-2; D is possibly TRBD1 (6 bases). The germline V and J ends were trimmed by 4 bases and 0 bases, with 12 bases remaining between them. The CDR3 contains 15 residues. The germline CDR1 and CDR2 sequences are MGHRA and YSYEKL. For the CDR3, the DNA is TGCGCCAGCAGCCGTCCCGGGACATCTAACTATGGCTACACCTTC. Translation: CASSRPGTSNYGYTF.

The rearrangement links TRBV2 to TRBJ2-7; a possible D gene is TRBD2 (6 bases). The CDR3 is 15 residues long. Germline CDR1 reads SNHLY; CDR2 reads FYNNEI. V was trimmed by 4 bases and J by 1 base, leaving 14 bases between them. The CDR3 DNA follows: TGTGCCAGCAGTGGGGCTAGCGCCTCTTCCTACGAGCAGTACTTC. It codes for CASSGASASSYEQYF. Complete variable domain (other parts from reference TRBV2 and TRBJ2-7): EPEVTQTPSHQVTQMGQEVILRCVPISNHLYFYWYRQILGQKVEFLVSFYNNEISEKSEIFDDQFSVERPDGSNFTLKIRSTKLEDSAMYFCASSGASASSYEQYFGPGTRLTVT.

This chain joins TRBV9 and TRBJ1-3; unclear D gene. The length of the CDR3 is 13 residues. Trimming took off 0 bases at V and 4 bases at J, with 5 bases between the two ends. In germline, CDR1 is SGDLS, CDR2 YYNGEE. As DNA, the CDR3 is TGTGCCAGCAGCGTAGATCCGGGAAACACCATATATTTT. Residues: CASSVDPGNTIYF.

The chain joins TRBV12-5 to TRBJ2-7, with D maybe TRBD1 (6 bases). CDR1 and CDR2 from the germline V gene are LGHNT and FRNRAP. The CDR3 spans 15 residues. The ends were cut back, 2 bases at V and 6 bases at J, with 17 bases in the middle. This CDR3 reads CASGLYILEGGEQYF. CDR3 coding DNA: TGTGCTAGTGGTTTGTATATCTTGGAAGGGGGCGAGCAGTACTTC. Combining the CDR3 with reference TRBV12-5 and TRBJ2-7 gives the whole variable domain DARVTQTPRHKVTEMGQEVTMRCQPILGHNTVFWYRQTMMQGLELLAYFRNRAPLDDSGMPKDRFSAEMPDATLATLKIQPSEPRDSAVYFCASGLYILEGGEQYFGPGTRLTVT.

This clone was recorded only once. J is TRBJ2-3 and V is TRBV5-1, with 11 bases fitting TRBD2. The germline CDR1 and CDR2 sequences are SGHRS and YFSETQ. J lost 7 bases, V lost 7 bases, and 14 bases had no gene match. The CDR3 covers 16 residues. The CDR3 protein is CASHTKGTSGRYTQYF. CDR3 nucleotides: TGCGCCAGCCACACAAAGGGTACTAGCGGGAGATATACGCAGTATTTT.

This clone was observed once. The chain couples TRBV5-1 to TRBJ2-1; 13 positions match TRBD2. This CDR3 is 15 amino acids long. CDR1 is SGHRS and CDR2 is YFSETQ in the germline V gene. J lost 5 bases, V lost 2 bases, and 1 base had no gene match. CDR3 in amino acids: CASSLLAGGDNEQFF. CDR3 coding DNA: TGCGCCAGCAGCTTACTAGCGGGAGGGGACAATGAGCAGTTCTTC.

This clone appeared once. The chain uses TRBV4-1 and TRBJ1-1; D call uncertain. Trimming removed 1 base at V and 1 base at J, with 4 bases between. Germline V CDR1 and CDR2: MGHRA, YSYEKL. This CDR3 is 13 amino acids long. CDR3 residues: CASSQGQNTEAFF. The CDR3 DNA sequence: TGCGCCAGCAGCCAAGGACAGAACACTGAAGCTTTCTTT.

The chain combines TRBV2 with TRBJ1-2; 7 bases align to TRBD1. The CDR3 loop spans 15 amino acids. The V gene's germline CDR1 is SNHLY and CDR2 FYNNEI. The ends lost 4 bases at V and 4 bases at J; junction bases unmatched: 9. DNA for the CDR3: TGTGCCAGCAGTGGGGACAGAGGCGAGGTCTATGGCTACACCTTC. As protein: CASSGDRGEVYGYTF.

V is TRBV7-6 and J is TRBJ2-5; D may be TRBD2 (6 bases). Germline values: CDR1 SGHVS, CDR2 FNYEAQ. The CDR3 runs to 15 residues. Trimming left V 0 bases short and J 4 bases short, with 12 bases between. CDR3 sequence: CASSLAPLAVETQYF. CDR3 sequence (DNA): TGTGCCAGCAGCTTAGCGCCACTAGCAGTAGAGACCCAGTACTTC.

The V and J genes are TRBV25-1 and TRBJ1-2; possibly TRBD1 for D (5 bases). The CDR3 runs to 14 residues. V was clipped by 3 bases and J by 6 bases, with 14 bases between them. The germline gives CDR1 MGHDK, CDR2 SYGVNS. CDR3 nucleotide sequence: TGTGCCAGCAGTGATTCGGGGGTACTCCATGGCTACACCTTC. It encodes CASSDSGVLHGYTF.

J is TRBJ2-7 and V is TRBV28; weak D call: TRBD2 (6 bases). Germline V gene data show CDR1 as MDHEN and CDR2 as SYDVKM. V lost 3 bases, J lost 6 bases, and 18 bases lay in between. This CDR3 region has 15 residues. The CDR3 reads CASSFLLGGTAEQYF. The CDR3 nucleotides are TGTGCCAGCAGTTTTTTACTGGGCGGGACGGCCGAGCAGTACTTC.

The chain uses TRBV6-5 and TRBJ2-7; unclear D gene. Per the germline V gene, CDR1 is MNHEY and CDR2 is SVGAGI. V lost 2 bases to trimming and J lost 0 bases, with 8 bases between them. The CDR3 sequence is 14 residues long. This CDR3 reads CASSYDESSYEQYF. In DNA form, the CDR3 reads TGTGCCAGCAGTTACGATGAGAGCTCCTACGAGCAGTACTTC.

The chain joins TRBV6-1 to TRBJ2-7, with TRBD1 matching 7 bases. V lost 5 bases and J lost 4; bases outside the gene matches: 8. This CDR3 contains 14 residues. The germline V gene encodes CDR1 MNHNS and CDR2 SASEGT. This CDR3 reads CASSLDREFYEQYF. As DNA, the CDR3 is TGTGCCAGCAGTCTAGACAGGGAGTTTTACGAGCAGTACTTC.

The chain carries TRBV2 and TRBJ2-3, with TRBD1 matching over 9 bases. There are 17 residues in the CDR3. CDR1 and CDR2 (germline): SNHLY, FYNNEI. The trim removed 5 bases at V and 4 bases at J, leaving 13 bases unmatched. The CDR3 is CASSPNRGPRPSDTQYF. CDR3 coding DNA: TGTGCCAGCAGTCCTAACAGGGGGCCCCGACCATCAGATACGCAGTATTTT.

The sample holds one count of this clone. V and J are TRBV5-1 and TRBJ2-2, with a tentative D call TRBD1 (6 bases). Per the germline V gene, CDR1 is SGHRS and CDR2 is YFSETQ. The CDR3 is 15 amino acids. V was pared by 6 bases and J by 4 bases, with 16 bases between. This CDR3 is CASTGRGIGTGELFF. In DNA, the CDR3 is TGCGCCAGCACCGGAAGGGGGATCGGCACCGGGGAGCTGTTTTTT.

This chain connects TRBV7-9 to TRBJ2-5; D is possibly TRBD2 (5 bases). Germline assignment: CDR1 SEHNR and CDR2 FQNEAQ (reference sequence). The ends were cut back, 5 bases at V and 5 bases at J, with 12 bases in the middle. CDR3 length: 13 residues. The CDR3, as DNA: TGTGCCAGCAGCACCGGACCGGGGGAGACCCAGTACTTC. Encoded protein: CASSTGPGETQYF.

The V and J genes are TRBV5-1 and TRBJ2-2, with TRBD2 matching over 7 bases. The CDR3 length is 15 residues. The germline V gene has CDR1 SGHRS and CDR2 YFSETQ. V dropped 1 base and J dropped 6; count of bases not matched to a gene: 6. The CDR3 here is CASSLSGLGAGELFF. The CDR3 nucleotides read TGCGCCAGCAGCTTGAGTGGACTAGGAGCCGGGGAGCTGTTTTTT.

J is TRBJ1-1 and V is TRBV10-3; D is uncertain. The CDR3 length is 16 residues. Germline CDR1 is ENHRY and CDR2 is SYGVKD. Trimming removed 0 bases from V and 1 base from J, with 12 bases in between. CDR3 DNA sequence: TGTGCCATCAGTGAGTCGTTTTTAAACAGGAACACTGAAGCTTTCTTT. Translating it yields CAISESFLNRNTEAFF.

The rearrangement links TRBV28 to TRBJ2-1, with 8 bases identical to TRBD2. The CDR3 runs 17 residues. Germline CDR1 reads MDHEN; CDR2 reads SYDVKM. V lost 4 bases and J lost 4; bases outside the gene matches: 12. The CDR3 DNA is TGTGCCAGCAGTTGGTCCGGGAGGGCCGTTGGATACAATGAGCAGTTCTTC. Residues: CASSWSGRAVGYNEQFF.

The chain links TRBV7-8 to TRBJ2-3; TRBD1 might be the D (6 bases). The CDR3 spans 15 residues. CDR1 is SGHVS, CDR2 FQNEAQ, per germline. The V end was cut by 5 bases, the J end by 0 bases, with 12 bases between. CDR3 DNA sequence: TGTGCCAGCAGCAGCGGACAGACTAGCACAGATACGCAGTATTTT. Protein sequence: CASSSGQTSTDTQYF.